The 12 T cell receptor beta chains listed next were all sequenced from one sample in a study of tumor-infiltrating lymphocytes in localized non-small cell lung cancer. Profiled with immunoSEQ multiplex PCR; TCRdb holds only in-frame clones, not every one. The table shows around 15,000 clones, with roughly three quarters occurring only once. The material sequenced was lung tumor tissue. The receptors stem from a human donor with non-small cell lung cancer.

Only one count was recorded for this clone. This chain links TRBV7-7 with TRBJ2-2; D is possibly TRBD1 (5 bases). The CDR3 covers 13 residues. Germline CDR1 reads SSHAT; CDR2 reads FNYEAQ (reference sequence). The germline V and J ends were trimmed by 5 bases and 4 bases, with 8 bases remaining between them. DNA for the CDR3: TGTGCCAGCAGCCTTGACAGCACCGGGGAGCTGTTTTTT. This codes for CASSLDSTGELFF.

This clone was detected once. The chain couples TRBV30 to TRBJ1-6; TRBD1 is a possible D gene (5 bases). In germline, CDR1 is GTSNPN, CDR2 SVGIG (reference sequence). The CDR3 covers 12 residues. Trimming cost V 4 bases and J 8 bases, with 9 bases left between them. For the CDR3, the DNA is TGTGCCTGGACAGGGAGGGATTCACCCCTCCACTTT. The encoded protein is CAWTGRDSPLHF.

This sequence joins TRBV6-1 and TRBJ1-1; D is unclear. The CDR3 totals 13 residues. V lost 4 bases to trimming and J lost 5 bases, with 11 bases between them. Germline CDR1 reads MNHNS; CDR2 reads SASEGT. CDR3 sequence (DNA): TGTGCCAGCAGTGTTGAGGTTTGGACTGAAGCTTTCTTT. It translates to CASSVEVWTEAFF.

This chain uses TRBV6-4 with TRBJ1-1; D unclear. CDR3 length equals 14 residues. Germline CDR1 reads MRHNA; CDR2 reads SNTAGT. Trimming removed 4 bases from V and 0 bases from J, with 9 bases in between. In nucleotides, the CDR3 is TGTGCCAGCAGTGTTAGTAGTATGAACACTGAAGCTTTCTTT. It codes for CASSVSSMNTEAFF.

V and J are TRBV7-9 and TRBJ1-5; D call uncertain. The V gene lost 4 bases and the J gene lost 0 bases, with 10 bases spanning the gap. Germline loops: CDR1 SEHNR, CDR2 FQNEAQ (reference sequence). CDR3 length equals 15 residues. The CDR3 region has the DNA TGTGCCAGCAGCTCCGGGATCATTAGCAATCAGCCCCAGCATTTT. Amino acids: CASSSGIISNQPQHF.

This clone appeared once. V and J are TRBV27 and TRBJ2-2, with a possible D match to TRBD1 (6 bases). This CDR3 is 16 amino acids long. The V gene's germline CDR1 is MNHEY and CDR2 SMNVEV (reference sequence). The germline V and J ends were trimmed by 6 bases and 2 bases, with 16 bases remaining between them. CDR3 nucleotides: TGTGCCAGCAGACCAAACAGGGATCAAAACACCGGGGAGCTGTTTTTT. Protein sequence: CASRPNRDQNTGELFF.

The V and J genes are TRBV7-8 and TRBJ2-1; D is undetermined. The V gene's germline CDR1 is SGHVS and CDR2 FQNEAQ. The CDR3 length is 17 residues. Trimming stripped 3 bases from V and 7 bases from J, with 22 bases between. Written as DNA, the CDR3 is TGTGCCAGCAGCTTCATCCCCGAGACCCCTATAGTGAATGAGCAGTTCTTC. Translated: CASSFIPETPIVNEQFF.

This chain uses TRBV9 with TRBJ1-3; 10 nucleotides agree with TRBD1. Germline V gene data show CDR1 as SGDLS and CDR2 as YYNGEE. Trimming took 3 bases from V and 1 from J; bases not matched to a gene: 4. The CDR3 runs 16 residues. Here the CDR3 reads CASSEGQGRSGNTIYF. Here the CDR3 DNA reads TGTGCCAGCAGCGAGGGACAGGGGAGATCTGGAAACACCATATATTTT.

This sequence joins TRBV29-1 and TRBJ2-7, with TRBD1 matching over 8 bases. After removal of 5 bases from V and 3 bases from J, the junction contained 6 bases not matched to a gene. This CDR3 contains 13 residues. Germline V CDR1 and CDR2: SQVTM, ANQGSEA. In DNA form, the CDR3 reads TGCAGCGTTCGAGGACAGGGCAGCTACGAGCAGTACTTC. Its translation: CSVRGQGSYEQYF.

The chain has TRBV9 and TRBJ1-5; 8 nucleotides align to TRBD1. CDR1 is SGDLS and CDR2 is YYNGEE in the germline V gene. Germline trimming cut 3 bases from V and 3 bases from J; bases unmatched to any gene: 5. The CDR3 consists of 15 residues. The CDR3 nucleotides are TGTGCCAGCAGCGCGGGACAGGCGAACAATCAGCCCCAGCATTTT. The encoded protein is CASSAGQANNQPQHF.

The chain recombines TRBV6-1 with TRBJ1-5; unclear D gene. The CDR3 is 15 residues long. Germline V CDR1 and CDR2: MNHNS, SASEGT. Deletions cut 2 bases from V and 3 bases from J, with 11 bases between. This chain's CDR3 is CASSELGPNNQPQHF. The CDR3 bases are TGTGCCAGCAGTGAACTAGGACCTAACAATCAGCCCCAGCATTTT.

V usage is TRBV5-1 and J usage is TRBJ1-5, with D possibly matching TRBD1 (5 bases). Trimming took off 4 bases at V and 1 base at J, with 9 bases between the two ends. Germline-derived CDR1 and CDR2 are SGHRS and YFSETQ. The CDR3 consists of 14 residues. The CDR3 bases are TGCGCCAGCAGCCCGGACACAAGCAATCAGCCCCAGCATTTT. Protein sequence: CASSPDTSNQPQHF.